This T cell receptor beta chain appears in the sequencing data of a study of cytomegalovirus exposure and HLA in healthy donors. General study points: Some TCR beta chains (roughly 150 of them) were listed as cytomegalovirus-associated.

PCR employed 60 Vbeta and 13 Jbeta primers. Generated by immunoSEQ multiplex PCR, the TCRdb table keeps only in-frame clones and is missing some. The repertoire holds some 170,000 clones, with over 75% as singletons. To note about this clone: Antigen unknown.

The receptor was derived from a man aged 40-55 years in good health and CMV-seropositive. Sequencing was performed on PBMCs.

DNA for the CDR3: TGCGCCAGCGTCGGACATGGGGGGGTCAATGAGCAGTTCTTC. Translation gives CASVGHGGVNEQFF. This chain uses TRBV10-1 with TRBJ2-1; 7 bases line up with TRBD2. Trimming removed 8 bases from V and 6 bases from J; junction bases left unmatched: 10. The length of the CDR3 is 14 residues. Germline V gene data show CDR1 as WNHNN and CDR2 as SYGVQD (reference sequence).